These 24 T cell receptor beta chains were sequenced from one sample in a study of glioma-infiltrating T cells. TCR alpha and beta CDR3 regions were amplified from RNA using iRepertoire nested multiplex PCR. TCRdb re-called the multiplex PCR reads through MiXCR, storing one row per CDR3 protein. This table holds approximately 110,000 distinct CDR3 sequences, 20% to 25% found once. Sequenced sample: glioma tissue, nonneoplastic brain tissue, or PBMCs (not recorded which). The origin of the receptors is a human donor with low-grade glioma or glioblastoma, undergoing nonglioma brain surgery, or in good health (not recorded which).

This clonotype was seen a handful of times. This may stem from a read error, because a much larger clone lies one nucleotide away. The CDR3 DNA sequence: TGTGCCAGCAGTTTGCAGCACTATGGCTACACCTTC. This encodes CASSLQHYGYTF. The V call is TRBV28, the J call TRBJ1-2; D unclear. The CDR3 totals 12 residues. CDR1 and CDR2 from the germline V gene are MDHEN and SYDVKM. V lost 3 bases, J lost 3 bases, and 5 bases lay in between.

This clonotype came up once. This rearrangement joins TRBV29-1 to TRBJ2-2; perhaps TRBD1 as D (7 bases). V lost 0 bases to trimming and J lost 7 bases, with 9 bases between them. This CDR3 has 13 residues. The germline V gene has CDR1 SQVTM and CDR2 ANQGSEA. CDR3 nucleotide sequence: TGCAGCGTTGAAGATCAGGGGGGCGGGGAGCTGTTTTTT. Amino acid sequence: CSVEDQGGGELFF.

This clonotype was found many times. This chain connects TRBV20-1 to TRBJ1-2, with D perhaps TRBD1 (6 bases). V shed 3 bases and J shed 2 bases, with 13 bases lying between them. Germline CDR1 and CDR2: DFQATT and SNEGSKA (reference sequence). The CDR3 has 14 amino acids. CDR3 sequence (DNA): TGCAGTGCTAGCCCCCCGGGACAAAACTATGGCTACACCTTC. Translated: CSASPPGQNYGYTF.

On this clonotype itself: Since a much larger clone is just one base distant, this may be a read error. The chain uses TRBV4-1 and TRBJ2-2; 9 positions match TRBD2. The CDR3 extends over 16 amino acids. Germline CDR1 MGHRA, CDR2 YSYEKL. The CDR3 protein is CASSQASGAKTGELFF. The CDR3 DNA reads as TGCGCCAGCAGCCAGGCTAGCGGGGCGAAAACCGGGGAGCTGTTTTTT.

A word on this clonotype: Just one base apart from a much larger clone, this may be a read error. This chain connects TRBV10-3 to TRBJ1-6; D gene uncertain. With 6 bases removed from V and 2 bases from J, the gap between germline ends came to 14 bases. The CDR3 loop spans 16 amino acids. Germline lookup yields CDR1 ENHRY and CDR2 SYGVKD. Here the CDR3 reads CAIRKTWSAYNSPLHF. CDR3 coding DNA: TGTGCCATCAGGAAGACATGGTCGGCCTATAATTCACCCCTCCACTTT.

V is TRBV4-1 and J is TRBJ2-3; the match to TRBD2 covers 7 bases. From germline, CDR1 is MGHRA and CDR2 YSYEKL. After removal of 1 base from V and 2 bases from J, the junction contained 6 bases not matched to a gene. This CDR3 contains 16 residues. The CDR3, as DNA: TGCGCCAGCAGCCAAGTCCGCGGGAGAACCACAGATACGCAGTATTTT. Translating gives CASSQVRGRTTDTQYF.

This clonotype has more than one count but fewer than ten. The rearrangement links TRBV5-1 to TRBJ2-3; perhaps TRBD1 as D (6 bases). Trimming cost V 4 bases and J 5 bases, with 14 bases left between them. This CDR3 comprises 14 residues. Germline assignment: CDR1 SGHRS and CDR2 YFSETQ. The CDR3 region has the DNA TGCGCCAGCAGCCTACCTCAGACAGGAGATACGCAGTATTTT. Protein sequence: CASSLPQTGDTQYF.

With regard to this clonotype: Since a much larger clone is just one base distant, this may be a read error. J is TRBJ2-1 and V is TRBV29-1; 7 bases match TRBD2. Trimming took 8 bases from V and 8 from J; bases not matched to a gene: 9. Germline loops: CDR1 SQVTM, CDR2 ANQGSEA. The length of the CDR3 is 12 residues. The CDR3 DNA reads TGCAGCTTCAGGGAGGGAAGCGATGAGCAGTTCTTC. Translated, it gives CSFREGSDEQFF.

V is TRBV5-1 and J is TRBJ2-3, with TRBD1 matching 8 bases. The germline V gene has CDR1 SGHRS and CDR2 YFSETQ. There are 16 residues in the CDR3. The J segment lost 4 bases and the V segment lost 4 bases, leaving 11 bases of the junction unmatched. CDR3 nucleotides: TGCGCCAGCAGCGAACCCGGACAGGGCGTCGCAGATACGCAGTATTTT. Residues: CASSEPGQGVADTQYF.

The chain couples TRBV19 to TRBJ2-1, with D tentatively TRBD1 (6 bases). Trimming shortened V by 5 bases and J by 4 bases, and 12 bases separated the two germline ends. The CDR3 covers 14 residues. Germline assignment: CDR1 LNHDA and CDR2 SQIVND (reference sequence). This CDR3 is CASSPGQMYNEQFF. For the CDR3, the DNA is TGTGCCAGTAGTCCAGGACAGATGTACAATGAGCAGTTCTTC.

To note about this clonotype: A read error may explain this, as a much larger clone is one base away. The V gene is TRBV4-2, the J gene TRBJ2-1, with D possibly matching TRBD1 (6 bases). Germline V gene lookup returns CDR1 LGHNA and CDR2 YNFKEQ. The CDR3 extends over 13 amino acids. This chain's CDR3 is CASSQYRADEQSF. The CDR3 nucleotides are TGTGCCAGCAGCCAGTACAGGGCGGATGAGCAGTCCTTC.

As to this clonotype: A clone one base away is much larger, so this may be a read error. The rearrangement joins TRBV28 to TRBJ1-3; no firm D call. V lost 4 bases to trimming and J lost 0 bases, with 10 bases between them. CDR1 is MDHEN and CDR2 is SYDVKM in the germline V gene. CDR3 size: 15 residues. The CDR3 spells CASSSEKTSGNTIYF. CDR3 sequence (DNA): TGTGCCAGCAGTTCCGAAAAAACCTCTGGAAACACCATATATTTT.

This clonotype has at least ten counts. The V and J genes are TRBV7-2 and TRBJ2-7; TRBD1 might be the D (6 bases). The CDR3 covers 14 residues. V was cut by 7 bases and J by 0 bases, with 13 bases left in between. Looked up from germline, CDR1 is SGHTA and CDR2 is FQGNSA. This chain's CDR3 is CASMAGVSSYEQYF. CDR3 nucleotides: TGTGCCAGCATGGCAGGGGTAAGCTCCTACGAGCAGTACTTC.

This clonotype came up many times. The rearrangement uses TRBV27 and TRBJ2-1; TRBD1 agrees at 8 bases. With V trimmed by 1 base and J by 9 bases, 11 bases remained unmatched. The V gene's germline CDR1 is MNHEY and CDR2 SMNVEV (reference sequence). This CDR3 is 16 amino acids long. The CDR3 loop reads CASSLFQGAAGGEQFF. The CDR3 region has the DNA TGTGCCAGCAGTTTATTCCAGGGGGCTGCCGGGGGTGAGCAGTTCTTC.

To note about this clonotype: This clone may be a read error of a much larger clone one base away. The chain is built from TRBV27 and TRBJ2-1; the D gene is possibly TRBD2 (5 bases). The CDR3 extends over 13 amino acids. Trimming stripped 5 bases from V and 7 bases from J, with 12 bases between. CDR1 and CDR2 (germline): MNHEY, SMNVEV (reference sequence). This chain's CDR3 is CASSDWGVNEQFF. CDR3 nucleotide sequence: TGTGCCAGCAGTGATTGGGGAGTAAATGAGCAGTTCTTC.

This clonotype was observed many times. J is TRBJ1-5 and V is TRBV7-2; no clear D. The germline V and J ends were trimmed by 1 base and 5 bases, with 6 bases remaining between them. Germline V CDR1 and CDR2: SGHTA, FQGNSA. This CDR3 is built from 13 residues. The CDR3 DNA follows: TGTGCCAGCAGCTTAGTTCGCGATCAGCCCCAGCATTTT. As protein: CASSLVRDQPQHF.

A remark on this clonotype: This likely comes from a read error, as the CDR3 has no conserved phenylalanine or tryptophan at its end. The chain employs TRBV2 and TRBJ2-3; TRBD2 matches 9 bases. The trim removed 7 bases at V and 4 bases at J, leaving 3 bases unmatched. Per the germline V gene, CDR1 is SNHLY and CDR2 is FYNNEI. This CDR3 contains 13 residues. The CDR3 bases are TGTGCCAGCAACATAGCGGGAGCAGATACGCAGTATTTA. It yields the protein CASNIAGADTQYL.

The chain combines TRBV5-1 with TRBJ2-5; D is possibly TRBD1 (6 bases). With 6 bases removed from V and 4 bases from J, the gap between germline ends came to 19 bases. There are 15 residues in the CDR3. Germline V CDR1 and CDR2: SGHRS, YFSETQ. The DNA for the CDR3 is TGCGCCAGCACCCCAGGGGCCTGGGAGCTAGAGACCCAGTACTTC. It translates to CASTPGAWELETQYF.

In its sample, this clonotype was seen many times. The CDR3 DNA sequence: TGTGCCACTTCTTCATACTCCGGGACTAGCGGGTACAATGAGCAGTTCTTC. Protein sequence: CATSSYSGTSGYNEQFF. This sequence joins TRBV6-1 and TRBJ2-1; 12 positions match TRBD2. The V gene end was trimmed by 10 bases and the J gene end by 4 bases; junction bases not matched to a gene: 14. Germline V gene data show CDR1 as MNHNS and CDR2 as SASEGT. The CDR3 spans 17 residues.

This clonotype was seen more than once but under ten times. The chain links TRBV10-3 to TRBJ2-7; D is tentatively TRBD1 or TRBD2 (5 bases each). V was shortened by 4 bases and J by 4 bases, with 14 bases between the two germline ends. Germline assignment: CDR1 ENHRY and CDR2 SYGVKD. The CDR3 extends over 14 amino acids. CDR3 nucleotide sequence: TGTGCCATCAGTGTAATGGTGGGGGAGTACGAGCAGTACTTC. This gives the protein CAISVMVGEYEQYF.

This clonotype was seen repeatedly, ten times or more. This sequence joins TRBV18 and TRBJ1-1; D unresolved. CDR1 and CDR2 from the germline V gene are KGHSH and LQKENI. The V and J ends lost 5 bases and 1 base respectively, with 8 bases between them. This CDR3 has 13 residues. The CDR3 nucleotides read TGTGCCAGCTCAATGCACACGAACACTGAAGCTTTCTTT. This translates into CASSMHTNTEAFF.

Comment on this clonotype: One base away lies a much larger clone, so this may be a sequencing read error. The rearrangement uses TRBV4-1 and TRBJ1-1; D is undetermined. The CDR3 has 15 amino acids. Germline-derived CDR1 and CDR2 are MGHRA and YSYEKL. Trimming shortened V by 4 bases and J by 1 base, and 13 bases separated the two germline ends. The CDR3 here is CASSPSFIGNTEAFF. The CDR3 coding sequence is TGCGCCAGCAGCCCTTCCTTTATAGGGAACACTGAAGCTTTCTTT.

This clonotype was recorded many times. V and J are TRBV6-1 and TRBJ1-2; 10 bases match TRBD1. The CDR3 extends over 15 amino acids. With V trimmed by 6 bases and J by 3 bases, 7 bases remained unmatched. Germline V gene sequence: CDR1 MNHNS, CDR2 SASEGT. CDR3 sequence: CASSDRGPSDYGYTF. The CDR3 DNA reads TGTGCCAGCAGCGACAGGGGGCCTAGCGACTATGGCTACACCTTC.

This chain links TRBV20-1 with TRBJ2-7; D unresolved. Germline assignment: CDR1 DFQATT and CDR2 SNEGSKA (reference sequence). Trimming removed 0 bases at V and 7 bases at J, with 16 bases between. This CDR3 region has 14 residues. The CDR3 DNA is TGCAGTGCTAGAGATCCCTACACTCGGTATGAGCAGTACTTC. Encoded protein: CSARDPYTRYEQYF.